Below, 26 T cell receptor beta chains from the same sample are listed, as sequenced in a study of cytomegalovirus exposure and HLA in healthy donors. A multiplex PCR was run with 60 Vbeta primers and 13 Jbeta primers. The method was immunoSEQ multiplex PCR; TCRdb's version includes in-frame clones alone and lacks a portion of them. Of over 65,000 clones listed, approximately 79% were seen once; the top ten hold 13%. The sequenced sample consisted of PBMCs. The receptors come from a human donor in good health.

V usage is TRBV9 and J usage is TRBJ2-3; D perhaps matches TRBD2 (6 bases). The CDR3 spans 17 residues. Trimming took 0 bases from V and 0 from J, leaving 14 bases between them. Germline V gives CDR1 SGDLS, CDR2 YYNGEE. CDR3 nucleotides: TGTGCCAGCAGCGTAGAAGGAGGGTGGAGTAGCACAGATACGCAGTATTTT. The encoded protein is CASSVEGGWSSTDTQYF.

In DNA form, the CDR3 reads TGTGCCAGCAGTTACGCGCGACAGGGCAATCAGCCCCAGCATTTT. This sequence encodes CASSYARQGNQPQHF. The J gene is TRBJ1-5, the V gene TRBV6-6; D is perhaps TRBD1 (6 bases). The CDR3 length is 15 residues. V lost 2 bases to trimming and J lost 2 bases, with 10 bases between them. Germline assignment: CDR1 MNHNY and CDR2 SVGAGI (reference sequence).

The chain joins TRBV15 to TRBJ2-1; D is ambiguous. V was trimmed by 5 bases and J by 0 bases, leaving 11 bases between them. Germline CDR1 and CDR2: LNHNV and YYDKDF (reference sequence). CDR3 length: 15 residues. DNA of the CDR3: TGTGCCACCAGCCTTAGAGTTCACTCCTACAATGAGCAGTTCTTC. This translates into CATSLRVHSYNEQFF.

The V and J genes are TRBV9 and TRBJ1-1, with TRBD1 identical over 7 bases. The junction had 10 bases not matched to a gene; V was cut back by 1 base and J by 1 base. Germline values: CDR1 SGDLS, CDR2 YYNGEE. CDR3 length equals 17 residues. DNA of the CDR3: TGTGCCAGCAGCGTACTGGAATCGGGACAGAAGAACACTGAAGCTTTCTTT. It is translated as CASSVLESGQKNTEAFF.

The chain is built from TRBV15 and TRBJ2-7, with a weak D call TRBD1 (5 bases). The CDR3 is 15 residues long. Germline loops: CDR1 LNHNV, CDR2 YYDKDF (reference sequence). The V gene lost 0 bases and the J gene lost 2 bases, with 11 bases spanning the gap. CDR3 in DNA: TGTGCCACCAGCAGAGATGTGGACAAACCCTACGAGCAGTACTTC. It encodes CATSRDVDKPYEQYF.

The CDR3, as DNA: TGTGCCTGGAGATTGACAAAATTCTATGGCTACACCTTC. This codes for CAWRLTKFYGYTF. The gene calls are TRBV30 and TRBJ1-2; D unresolved. Between the trimmed V and J ends, which lost 3 bases and 4 bases, there was a span of 12 bases. There are 13 residues in the CDR3. Germline CDR1 GTSNPN, CDR2 SVGIG (reference sequence).

The J gene is TRBJ1-3, the V gene TRBV10-3, with TRBD1 matching 7 bases. V was clipped by 3 bases and J by 1 base; unmatched bases: 3. There are 15 residues in the CDR3. Germline-derived CDR1 and CDR2 are ENHRY and SYGVKD. Here the CDR3 DNA reads TGTGCCATCAGTGATCCACAGGGGTCTGGAAACACCATATATTTT. It is translated as CAISDPQGSGNTIYF.

CDR3 in amino acids: CASSFGDNQPQHF. The DNA of the CDR3 is TGTGCCAGTAGTTTCGGGGACAATCAGCCCCAGCATTTT. The chain uses TRBV19 and TRBJ1-5; D uncertain. Trimming shortened V by 5 bases and J by 3 bases, and 8 bases separated the two germline ends. Germline V CDR1 and CDR2: LNHDA, SQIVND (reference sequence). The CDR3 is made up of 13 amino acids.

The chain employs TRBV20-1 and TRBJ2-3, with 8 bases aligning to TRBD2. Trimming removed 6 bases from V and 8 bases from J; junction bases left unmatched: 4. CDR1 and CDR2 (germline): DFQATT, SNEGSKA (reference sequence). The CDR3 covers 11 residues. CDR3 coding DNA: TGCAGTGCGGGGACTAGAGGTACGCAGTATTTT. Encoded protein: CSAGTRGTQYF.

The chain combines TRBV6-5 with TRBJ2-5; D gene uncertain. Germline loops: CDR1 MNHEY, CDR2 SVGAGI. V gave up 7 bases and J gave up 5 bases, with 11 bases separating them. This CDR3 spans 12 amino acids. In DNA, the CDR3 is TGTGCCAGCAAAAACGACGGGGAGACCCAGTACTTC. Protein product: CASKNDGETQYF.

V gene TRBV29-1 combines with J gene TRBJ1-3; 7 bases fit TRBD1. V shed 7 bases, J shed 2 bases, and the junction held 5 bases outside the gene matches. This CDR3 contains 13 residues. Germline CDR1 SQVTM, CDR2 ANQGSEA. CDR3 nucleotides: TGCAGCGCTGCGGACAGGACTGGAAACACCATATATTTT. It translates to CSAADRTGNTIYF.

The V and J genes are TRBV15 and TRBJ2-7; 7 bases match TRBD2. Trimming cost V 3 bases and J 6 bases; bases outside gene matches: 8. Germline V CDR1 and CDR2: LNHNV, YYDKDF (reference sequence). This CDR3 region has 14 residues. CDR3 region: CATSSNPGGAEQYF. The CDR3 region has the DNA TGTGCCACCAGCAGCAATCCGGGGGGTGCCGAGCAGTACTTC.

The genes are TRBV5-6 and TRBJ2-4, with TRBD1 matching 11 bases. V trimming: 4 bases; J trimming: 8 bases; junction bases outside the gene matches: 2. From germline, CDR1 is SGHDT and CDR2 YYEEEE. The CDR3 extends over 13 amino acids. This CDR3 is CASSPGQGDIQYF. Written as DNA, the CDR3 is TGTGCCAGCAGCCCGGGACAGGGGGACATTCAGTACTTC.

This clone appeared a single time. The chain combines TRBV19 with TRBJ1-2; 11 bases line up with TRBD1. The germline V gene encodes CDR1 LNHDA and CDR2 SQIVND (reference sequence). This CDR3 has 14 amino acids. With 7 bases clipped from V and 8 bases from J, the junction kept 9 bases outside the gene matches. The CDR3 here is CASTIRTGGEGYTF. In DNA, the CDR3 is TGTGCCAGTACGATCCGGACAGGGGGCGAGGGCTACACCTTC.

This clone was seen a handful of times. The V gene is TRBV6-1, the J gene TRBJ2-1, with 12 bases lining up with TRBD1. Germline V CDR1 and CDR2: MNHNS, SASEGT. CDR3 length: 15 residues. Unmatched junction bases numbered 8, after V lost 6 bases and J lost 8 bases. The CDR3 region has the DNA TGTGCCAGCAGCAAGGGACAGGGGGCGCTCGATGAGCAGTTCTTC. Residues: CASSKGQGALDEQFF.

This clone was counted between two and nine times. The chain has TRBV6-5 and TRBJ1-5; possible D gene TRBD1, 5 bases. The CDR3 sequence is 14 residues long. CDR1 is MNHEY and CDR2 is SVGAGI in the germline V gene. V was clipped by 4 bases and J by 2 bases, with 9 bases between them. The DNA for the CDR3 is TGTGCCAGCAGTTGGGGCTATGGCAATCAGCCCCAGCATTTT. This gives the protein CASSWGYGNQPQHF.

This clone was seen a handful of times. V and J are TRBV7-9 and TRBJ2-2; D is ambiguous. From germline, CDR1 is SEHNR and CDR2 FQNEAQ (reference sequence). The CDR3 consists of 13 residues. Trimming removed 2 bases at V and 4 bases at J, with 5 bases between. CDR3 in amino acids: CASSLWSTGELFF. DNA for the CDR3: TGTGCCAGCAGCTTATGGAGCACCGGGGAGCTGTTTTTT.

The chain joins TRBV29-1 to TRBJ2-3, with 14 nucleotides matching TRBD2. Germline-derived CDR1 and CDR2 are SQVTM and ANQGSEA. CDR3 size: 16 residues. Trimming removed 2 bases from V and 2 bases from J; junction bases left unmatched: 3. The CDR3 region is CSVEPTSGGATDTQYF. DNA for the CDR3: TGCAGCGTTGAACCGACTAGCGGGGGGGCCACAGATACGCAGTATTTT.

This chain joins TRBV4-1 and TRBJ1-1; D is unclear. The CDR3 loop spans 17 amino acids. Trimming took off 4 bases at V and 1 base at J, with 19 bases between the two ends. Germline lookup yields CDR1 MGHRA and CDR2 YSYEKL. The DNA for the CDR3 is TGCGCCAGCAGCCCAACAACAGAGAGGGCTGCGAACACTGAAGCTTTCTTT. Translating gives CASSPTTERAANTEAFF.

The chain links TRBV7-8 to TRBJ1-1; 7 bases fit TRBD1. The CDR3 totals 14 residues. Germline V CDR1 and CDR2: SGHVS, FQNEAQ. The ends lost 3 bases at V and 1 base at J; junction bases unmatched: 2. The CDR3 DNA follows: TGTGCCAGCAGCTTTAGACAGGGGAACACTGAAGCTTTCTTT. Its translation is CASSFRQGNTEAFF.

The gene calls are TRBV11-2 and TRBJ1-2, with 9 bases matching TRBD1. With 5 bases clipped from V and 8 bases from J, the junction kept 6 bases outside the gene matches. Germline CDR1 SGHAT, CDR2 FQNNGV. The CDR3 length is 13 residues. The CDR3 nucleotides are TGTGCCAGCAGCCCCGACAGGGGGAGCGGCTACACCTTC. The encoded protein is CASSPDRGSGYTF.

This chain joins TRBV11-2 and TRBJ2-5; 13 bases match TRBD2. The CDR3 contains 17 residues. In germline, CDR1 is SGHAT, CDR2 FQNNGV. The V and J ends lost 4 bases and 2 bases, in that order; junction bases with no gene match: 7. In DNA form, the CDR3 reads TGTGCCAGCAGCTCCCTTCGGACTAGCGGGGGACAAGAGACCCAGTACTTC. Translating gives CASSSLRTSGGQETQYF.

The genes are TRBV27 and TRBJ2-7; a weak D match, TRBD1 (6 bases). Germline V gives CDR1 MNHEY, CDR2 SMNVEV (reference sequence). V lost 5 bases, J lost 0 bases, and 17 bases lay in between. This CDR3 region has 16 residues. Here the CDR3 DNA reads TGTGCCAGCAGTCCCCTCGCGACAGGCCTCTCCTACGAGCAGTACTTC. It is translated as CASSPLATGLSYEQYF.

This sequence joins TRBV19 and TRBJ1-1; D not resolved. The CDR3 runs 14 residues. The V end was cut by 4 bases, the J end by 5 bases, with 14 bases between. Germline V lookup: CDR1 LNHDA, CDR2 SQIVND (reference sequence). Here the CDR3 reads CASSRLEGRTEAFF. As DNA, the CDR3 is TGTGCCAGTAGTAGGCTTGAGGGCAGGACTGAAGCTTTCTTT.

The chain combines TRBV6-5 with TRBJ1-2; a weak D match, TRBD1 (6 bases). Trimming cost V 0 bases and J 2 bases, with 10 bases left between them. The germline V gene has CDR1 MNHEY and CDR2 SVGAGI. CDR3 length: 15 amino acids. The CDR3 loop reads CASSYSRQANYGYTF. DNA of the CDR3: TGTGCCAGCAGTTACTCCCGACAGGCAAACTATGGCTACACCTTC.

The chain has TRBV7-8 and TRBJ1-6; the D is unclear. The V gene lost 2 bases and the J gene lost 8 bases, with 7 bases spanning the gap. Germline values: CDR1 SGHVS, CDR2 FQNEAQ. The CDR3 is made up of 13 amino acids. The CDR3 is CASSLSQDSPLHF. The DNA for the CDR3 is TGTGCCAGCAGCTTAAGTCAGGATTCACCCCTCCACTTT.